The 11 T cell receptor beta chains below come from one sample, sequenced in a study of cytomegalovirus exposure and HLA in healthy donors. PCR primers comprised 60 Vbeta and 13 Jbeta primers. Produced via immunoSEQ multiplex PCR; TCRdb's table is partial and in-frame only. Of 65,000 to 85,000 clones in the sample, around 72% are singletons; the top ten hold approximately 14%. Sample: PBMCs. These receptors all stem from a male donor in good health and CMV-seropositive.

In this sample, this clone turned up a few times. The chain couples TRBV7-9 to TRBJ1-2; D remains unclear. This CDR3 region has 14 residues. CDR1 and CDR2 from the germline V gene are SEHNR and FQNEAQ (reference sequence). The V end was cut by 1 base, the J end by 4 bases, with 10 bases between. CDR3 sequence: CASSLVDGSYGYTF. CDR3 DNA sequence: TGTGCCAGCAGCTTAGTTGACGGGTCCTATGGCTACACCTTC.

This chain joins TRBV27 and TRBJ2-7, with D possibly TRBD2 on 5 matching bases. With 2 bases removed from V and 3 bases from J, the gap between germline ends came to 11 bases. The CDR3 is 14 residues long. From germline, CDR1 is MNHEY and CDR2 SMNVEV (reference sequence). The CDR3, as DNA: TGTGCCAGCAGTTTAAGAGGGAGTTTCTACGAGCAGTACTTC. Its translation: CASSLRGSFYEQYF.

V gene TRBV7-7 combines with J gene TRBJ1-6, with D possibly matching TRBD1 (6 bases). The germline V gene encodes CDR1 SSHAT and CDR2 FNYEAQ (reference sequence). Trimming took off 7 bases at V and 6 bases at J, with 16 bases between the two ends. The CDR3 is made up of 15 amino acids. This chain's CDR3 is CASNNTGQTNSPLHF. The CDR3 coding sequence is TGTGCCAGCAACAACACTGGACAGACTAATTCACCCCTCCACTTT.

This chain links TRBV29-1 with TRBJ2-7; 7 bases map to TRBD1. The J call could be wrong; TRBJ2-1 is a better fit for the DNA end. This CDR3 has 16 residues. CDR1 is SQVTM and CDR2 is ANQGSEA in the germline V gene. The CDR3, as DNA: TGCAGCGTTAGCCTCCCGACACTACAACAGGGGAATGAGCAGTTCTTC. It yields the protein CSVSLPTLQQGNEQFF.

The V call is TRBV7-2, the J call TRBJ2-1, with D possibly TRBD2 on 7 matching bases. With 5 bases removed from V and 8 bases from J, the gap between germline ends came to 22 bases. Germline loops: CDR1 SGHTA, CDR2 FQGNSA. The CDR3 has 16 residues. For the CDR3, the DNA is TGTGCCAGCAGCCTCATAATCACCACAGGGAGGGATGAGCAGTTCTTC. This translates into CASSLIITTGRDEQFF.

The CDR3 sequence: CASSLRTGGQETQYF. The CDR3 nucleotides are TGTGCCAGCAGCTTAAGGACAGGGGGGCAAGAGACCCAGTACTTC. The gene calls are TRBV5-6 and TRBJ2-5; the match to TRBD1 covers 10 bases. The CDR3 spans 15 residues. CDR1 is SGHDT and CDR2 is YYEEEE in the germline V gene. V shed 2 bases and J 2 bases; nucleotides not matched to a gene: 3.

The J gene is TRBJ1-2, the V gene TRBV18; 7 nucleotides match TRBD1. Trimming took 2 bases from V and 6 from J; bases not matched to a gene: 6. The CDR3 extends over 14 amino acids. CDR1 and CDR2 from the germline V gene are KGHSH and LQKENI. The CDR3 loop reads CASSPIGTEDGYTF. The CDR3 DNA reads TGTGCCAGCTCACCAATTGGGACAGAGGATGGCTACACCTTC.

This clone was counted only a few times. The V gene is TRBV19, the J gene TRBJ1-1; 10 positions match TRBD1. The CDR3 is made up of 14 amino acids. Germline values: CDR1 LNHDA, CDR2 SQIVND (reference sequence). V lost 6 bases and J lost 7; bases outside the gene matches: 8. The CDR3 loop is CASSPGQGLGEAFF. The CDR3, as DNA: TGTGCCAGTAGCCCGGGACAGGGGCTGGGTGAAGCTTTCTTT.

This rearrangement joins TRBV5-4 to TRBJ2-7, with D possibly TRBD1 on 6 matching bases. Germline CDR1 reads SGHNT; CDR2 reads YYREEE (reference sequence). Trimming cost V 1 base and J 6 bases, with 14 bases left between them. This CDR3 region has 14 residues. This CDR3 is CASSLKTGWSEQYF. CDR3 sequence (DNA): TGTGCCAGCAGCTTGAAAACAGGGTGGAGCGAGCAGTACTTC.

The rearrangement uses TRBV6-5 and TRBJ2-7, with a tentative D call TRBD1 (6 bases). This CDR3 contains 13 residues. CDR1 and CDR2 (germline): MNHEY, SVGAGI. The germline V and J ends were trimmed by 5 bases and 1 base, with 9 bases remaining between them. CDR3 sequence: CASSITGSYEQYF. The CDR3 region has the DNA TGTGCCAGCAGTATAACAGGGTCCTACGAGCAGTACTTC.

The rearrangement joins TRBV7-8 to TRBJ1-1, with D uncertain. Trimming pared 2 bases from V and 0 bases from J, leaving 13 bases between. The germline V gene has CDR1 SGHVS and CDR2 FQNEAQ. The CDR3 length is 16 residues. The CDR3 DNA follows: TGTGCCAGCAGCTTACGACGGCGGGGAATGAACACTGAAGCTTTCTTT. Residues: CASSLRRRGMNTEAFF.